Listed below are T cell receptor beta chains from one sample, sequenced in a study of blood T cells in healthy people across ages. Each CDR3 protein gets one entry after TCRdb re-called the 5' RACE reads with MiXCR. The sample contains about 1.1 million distinct CDR3 sequences, 30% to 40% of which appear only once. Sequencing was carried out using blood. Receptors originate from a man younger than 35 in good health. Each CDR3 is given with its conserved first and last residue.

V gene	J gene	CDR3 length	CDR3 protein
TRBV3-1	TRBJ2-3	18	CASSPLYLQGRGTDTQYF
TRBV7-8	TRBJ2-7	17	CATRGDVGGVDGYEQYF
TRBV18	-	16	CASSPPELRSYNEQYF
TRBV25-1	TRBJ2-4	14	CASSEMQVKNIQYF
TRBV10-3	TRBJ1-2	14	CAISERGFNYGYTF
TRBV10-3	TRBJ2-7	13	CAISEVWGGEQYF
TRBV24-1	TRBJ2-3	19	CATTLRETSGGHGTDTQYF
TRBV4-2	-	18	CASSAGTSLSTSYNEQYF
TRBV12-3/TRBV12-4	TRBJ1-2	15	CASSLELGANYGYTF
TRBV20-1	TRBJ1-1	13	CSARDPSASEAFF
TRBV9	TRBJ2-3	12	CASSVEDATQYF
TRBV6-5	TRBJ1-1	15	CARTKTGPSNTEAFF
TRBV6-6	TRBJ1-4	14	CASSGGRTNEKLFF
TRBV4-1	TRBJ1-5	14	CASSQERHNHPQHF
TRBV4-1	TRBJ2-5	15	CASSQAPDSQETQYF
TRBV4-1	TRBJ1-1	14	CASSQEPGRTEAFF
TRBV7-2	TRBJ1-5	18	CASSLSISGEYSNQPQHF
TRBV11-2	TRBJ1-1	12	CASSLDGGDAFF